This paragraph reports one TCR beta chain. Its antigen is not known. This entry is derived from a study of T cell responses to AZD1222 COVID-19 vaccine. General study findings and limits: Spike-specific TCR breadth and depth both grew after two AZD1222 doses. The sample set comprised mostly white British donors with more females, and clonal diversity was possibly underestimated. Reports indicate that nearly half of spike-specific TCRs are directed at unmutated variant regions. Vaccine-associated CD4 TCRs spanned spike, dominant at 160-218 and 743-854.

The protocol was immunoSEQ multiplex PCR, while the TCRdb copy is restricted to in-frame clones and leaves out a portion. The sample records roughly 150,000 clones, over 85% being singletons. From germline, CDR1 is SNHLY and CDR2 FYNNEI. The length of the CDR3 is 13 residues. With V trimmed by 6 bases and J by 2 bases, 1 base remained unmatched. The gene calls are TRBV2 and TRBJ2-5; 9 bases agree with TRBD2. The sequence was collected from an adult in good health. The sequences come from peripheral blood, collected on day 0 of AZD1222 vaccination. In nucleotides, the CDR3 is TGTGCCAGCAGGGCGGGGGGGCAAGAGACCCAGTACTTC. It yields the protein CASRAGGQETQYF.